The entry below describes one TCR beta chain. TCRdb's table, derived via immunoSEQ multiplex PCR, lists solely in-frame clones and lacks some. The table records more than 75,000 clones, 80% to 90% of them present only once. This sample is drawn from a study of blood T cell repertoires in COVID-19. The sample taken for sequencing was peripheral blood. The sequence was collected from a woman at least 80 years old with acute or convalescent COVID-19.

The CDR3 DNA reads as TGTGCCAGCAGCCCCGGGACTAGCACTTCACCCCTCCACTTT. Its protein product is CASSPGTSTSPLHF. The chain couples TRBV3-1 (or the pseudogene TRBV3-2) to TRBJ1-6, with a tentative D call TRBD1 (5 bases). Trimming removed 4 bases from V and 9 bases from J, with 13 bases in between. The germline gives CDR1 LGHDT, CDR2 YNNKEL (reference sequence). The CDR3 contains 14 residues.